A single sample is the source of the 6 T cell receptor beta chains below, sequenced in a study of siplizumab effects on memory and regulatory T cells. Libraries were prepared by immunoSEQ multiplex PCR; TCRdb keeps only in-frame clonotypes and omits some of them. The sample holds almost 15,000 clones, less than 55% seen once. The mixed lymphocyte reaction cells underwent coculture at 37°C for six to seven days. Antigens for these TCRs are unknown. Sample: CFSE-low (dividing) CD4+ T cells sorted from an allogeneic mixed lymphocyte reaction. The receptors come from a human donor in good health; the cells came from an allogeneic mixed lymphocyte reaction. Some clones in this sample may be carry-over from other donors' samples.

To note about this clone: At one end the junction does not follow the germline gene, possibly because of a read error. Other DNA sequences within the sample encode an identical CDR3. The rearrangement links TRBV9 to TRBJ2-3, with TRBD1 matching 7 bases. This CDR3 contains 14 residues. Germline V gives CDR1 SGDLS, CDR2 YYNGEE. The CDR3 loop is CASSVGGYGDTQYF. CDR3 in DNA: TGTGCTAGCAGCGTAGGGGGCTACGGAGATACGCAGTATTTT.

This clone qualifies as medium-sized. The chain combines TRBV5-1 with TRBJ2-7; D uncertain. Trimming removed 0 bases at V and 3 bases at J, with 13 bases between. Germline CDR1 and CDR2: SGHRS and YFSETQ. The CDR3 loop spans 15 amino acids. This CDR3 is CASSLAATAYYEQYF. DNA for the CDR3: TGCGCCAGCAGCTTGGCGGCCACAGCTTACTACGAGCAGTACTTC.

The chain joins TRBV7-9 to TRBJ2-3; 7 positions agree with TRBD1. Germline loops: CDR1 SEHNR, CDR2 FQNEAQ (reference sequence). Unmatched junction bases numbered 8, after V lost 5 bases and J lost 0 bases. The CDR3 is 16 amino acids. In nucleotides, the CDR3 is TGTGCCAGCAGCCCCATCCGAGGGGGCAGCACAGATACGCAGTATTTT. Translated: CASSPIRGGSTDTQYF.

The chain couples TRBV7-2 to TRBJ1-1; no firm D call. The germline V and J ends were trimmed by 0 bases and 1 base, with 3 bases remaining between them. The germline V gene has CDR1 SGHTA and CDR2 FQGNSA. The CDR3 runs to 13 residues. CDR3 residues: CASSLAQNTEAFF. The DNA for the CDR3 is TGTGCCAGCAGCTTAGCCCAGAACACTGAAGCTTTCTTT.

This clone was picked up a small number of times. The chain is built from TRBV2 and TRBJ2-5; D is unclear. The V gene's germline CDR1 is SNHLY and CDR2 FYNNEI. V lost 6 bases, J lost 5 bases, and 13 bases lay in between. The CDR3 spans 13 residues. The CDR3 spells CASSLIAMETQYF. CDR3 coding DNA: TGTGCCAGCAGCCTGATCGCGATGGAGACCCAGTACTTC.

The CDR3 bases are TGTGCCAGCAAGGGAACTTCTCCGAACAATGAGCAGTTCTTC. Translated: CASKGTSPNNEQFF. This sequence joins TRBV6-5 and TRBJ2-1; D is unclear. This CDR3 is built from 14 residues. Trimming removed 7 bases at V and 5 bases at J, with 15 bases between. The germline V gene has CDR1 MNHEY and CDR2 SVGAGI.